This T cell receptor (beta chain) emerged from a study of patients and donors after allogeneic stem cell transplantation. TCRdb re-derived calls from the RT-PCR reads in MiXCR, one entry per CDR3 protein. The sample contains around 200,000 distinct CDR3 sequences, over 30% of which appear only once. The specimen sequenced was blood, either unsorted or a sorted T cell fraction (not recorded which). The TCR was taken from a human donor who was either an allogeneic HSCT recipient or a stem cell or donor lymphocyte infusion donor (not recorded which). It is not recorded whose cells these are; they may come from a transplant donor.

The CDR3 sequence: CSARDAGRENTEAFF. The CDR3 DNA sequence: TGCAGTGCTAGAGATGCGGGACGGGAGAACACTGAAGCTTTCTTT. V gene TRBV20-1 combines with J gene TRBJ1-1, with D maybe TRBD1 (5 bases). The V end was cut by 0 bases, the J end by 1 base, with 12 bases between. Germline V lookup: CDR1 DFQATT, CDR2 SNEGSKA (reference sequence). The CDR3 totals 15 residues.